This entry features one T cell receptor (beta chain) sequence. Looked up from germline, CDR1 is SGHTA and CDR2 is FQGNSA. V lost 1 base and J 4 bases, leaving 7 bases between the germline ends. There are 13 residues in the CDR3. This entry belongs to a study of blood T cell repertoires in COVID-19. For the study at large: Whether acute or convalescent, the COVID-19 samples came from the United States, Italy and Spain. Sources were T cells, B-cell-depleted T cells, or PBMCs; the material itself was cDNA or gDNA.

Original data processing: How many nucleated cells were present was estimated from reference gene primer amplification. Data came from immunoSEQ multiplex PCR; TCRdb stores just in-frame clones and leaves some out. Clonal size and the V and J genes are those of that table, whereas D and trimming came from the DNA. The sample carries about 83,000 clones, roughly 90% recorded once. Sequencing was done on a sample of peripheral blood. The sequence was obtained from a woman older than 75 with active or convalescent COVID-19. The chain recombines TRBV7-2 with TRBJ1-1; D may be TRBD1 (5 bases). The CDR3: CASSLVQGTEAFF. In DNA, the CDR3 is TGTGCCAGCAGCTTAGTGCAGGGCACTGAAGCTTTCTTT.